These 2 T cell receptor beta chains share one sample of origin, sequenced in a study of cytomegalovirus exposure and HLA in healthy donors. The primer mix had 60 Vbeta and 13 Jbeta primers. The protocol was immunoSEQ multiplex PCR, while the TCRdb copy is restricted to in-frame clones and leaves out a portion. The sample includes tens of thousands of clones, roughly 70% seen only once; the top ten take around 22%. The sequencing input was PBMCs. Receptor source: a woman aged 45-60 years in good health and CMV-seropositive.

V usage is TRBV27 and J usage is TRBJ2-1, with a possible D match to TRBD1 (6 bases). There are 15 residues in the CDR3. Trimming removed 6 bases from V and 3 bases from J, with 15 bases in between. Looked up from germline, CDR1 is MNHEY and CDR2 is SMNVEV (reference sequence). The CDR3 loop is CASRTGTQRYNEQFF. In nucleotides, the CDR3 is TGTGCCAGCAGAACAGGGACCCAACGCTACAATGAGCAGTTCTTC.

CDR3 sequence: CASGQGGDEQFF. The DNA of the CDR3 is TGTGCCAGTGGACAGGGGGGCGATGAGCAGTTCTTC. The chain uses TRBV9 and TRBJ2-1, with 10 positions matching TRBD1. The CDR3 runs 12 residues. The J segment lost 8 bases and the V segment lost 8 bases, leaving 4 bases of the junction unmatched. Germline assignment: CDR1 SGDLS and CDR2 YYNGEE.